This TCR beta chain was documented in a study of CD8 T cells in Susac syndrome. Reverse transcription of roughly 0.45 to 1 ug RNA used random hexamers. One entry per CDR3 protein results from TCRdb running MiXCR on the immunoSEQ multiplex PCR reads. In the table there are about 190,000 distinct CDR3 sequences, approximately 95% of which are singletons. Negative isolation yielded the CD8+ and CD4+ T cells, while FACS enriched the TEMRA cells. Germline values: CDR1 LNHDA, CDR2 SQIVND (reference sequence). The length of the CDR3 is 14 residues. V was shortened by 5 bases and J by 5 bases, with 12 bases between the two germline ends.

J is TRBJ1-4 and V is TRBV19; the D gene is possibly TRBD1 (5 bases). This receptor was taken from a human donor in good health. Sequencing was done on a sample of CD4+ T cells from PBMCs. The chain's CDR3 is CASSRGRINEKLFF. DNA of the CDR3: TGTGCCAGTAGTCGGGGACGGATAAATGAAAAACTGTTTTTT.